What follows are 8 T cell receptor beta chains derived from one specimen sequenced in a study of molecular identifiers for immune sequencing clone quantification. Via MiXCR, TCRdb re-called the PCR reads, giving one row per CDR3 protein. The repertoire holds over 600,000 distinct CDR3 sequences, with around 20% as singletons. Sequencing was done on a sample of naive CD8+ T cells from blood, with Jurkat cell RNA spiked in. Subset reported: FACS-sorted CD8+CD4-CCR7+CD45RA+ naive T cells. The receptors shown here come from a human donor in good health. Some libraries in this study had Jurkat cell RNA spiked in.

The rearrangement joins TRBV27 to TRBJ2-7; 7 bases map to TRBD2. Unmatched junction bases numbered 5, after V lost 0 bases and J lost 3 bases. Germline values: CDR1 MNHEY, CDR2 SMNVEV (reference sequence). This CDR3 is built from 15 residues. The DNA of the CDR3 is TGTGCCAGCAGTTTATCGATGGGGGGGATCTACGAGCAGTACTTC. The encoded protein is CASSLSMGGIYEQYF.

This clonotype was found many times. The CDR3 DNA reads as TGCAGCGTTGAGTCGGGGCGCCTTATGAACACTGAAGCTTTCTTT. Protein: CSVESGRLMNTEAFF. The rearrangement links TRBV29-1 to TRBJ1-1; D might be TRBD1 (5 bases). This CDR3 is built from 15 residues. V lost 3 bases, J lost 0 bases, and 14 bases lay in between. Germline CDR1 SQVTM, CDR2 ANQGSEA.

This clonotype was picked up a small number of times. The chain uses TRBV27 and TRBJ2-1; a weak D match, TRBD1 (6 bases). The germline gives CDR1 MNHEY, CDR2 SMNVEV (reference sequence). The CDR3 covers 14 residues. Trimming removed 3 bases at V and 5 bases at J, with 11 bases between. The CDR3 bases are TGTGCCAGCAGTTTGTGGACAGATGACAATGAGCAGTTCTTC. It yields the protein CASSLWTDDNEQFF.

At least ten counts were recorded for this clonotype. This rearrangement joins TRBV6-4 to TRBJ1-4; a possible D gene is TRBD1 (5 bases). CDR1 and CDR2 (germline): MRHNA, SNTAGT. The ends were cut back, 0 bases at V and 8 bases at J, with 22 bases in the middle. The CDR3 is made up of 18 amino acids. Written as DNA, the CDR3 is TGTGCCAGCAGTGACTCAGGATGCCGCGGCAGGGAGGGGGAAAAACTGTTTTTT. Residues: CASSDSGCRGREGEKLFF.

There are a few counts of this clonotype. This rearrangement joins TRBV7-9 to TRBJ2-7; weak D call: TRBD1 (6 bases). CDR1 SEHNR and CDR2 FQNEAQ come from the germline V gene (reference sequence). With 5 bases removed from V and 5 bases from J, the gap between germline ends came to 10 bases. This CDR3 comprises 12 residues. In nucleotides, the CDR3 is TGTGCCAGCAGCGAAAGACAGGACGAGCAGTACTTC. The encoded protein is CASSERQDEQYF.

The table lists this clonotype with many counts. The gene calls are TRBV27 and TRBJ2-5; possible D gene TRBD2, 6 bases. V gave up 0 bases and J gave up 0 bases, with 14 bases separating them. Germline lookup yields CDR1 MNHEY and CDR2 SMNVEV (reference sequence). This CDR3 has 17 amino acids. The CDR3 protein is CASSLSWGGRYQETQYF. The CDR3 nucleotides are TGTGCCAGCAGTTTATCGTGGGGAGGCCGGTACCAAGAGACCCAGTACTTC.

In this sample, this clonotype turned up many times. The chain recombines TRBV27 with TRBJ1-2; 8 bases map to TRBD1. The CDR3 is 17 residues long. Germline V gene sequence: CDR1 MNHEY, CDR2 SMNVEV (reference sequence). The V and J ends lost 2 bases and 3 bases, in that order; junction bases with no gene match: 11. In nucleotides, the CDR3 is TGTGCCAGCAGTTTAACCGGGACAGGCTGGAGGCACTATGGCTACACCTTC. Protein sequence: CASSLTGTGWRHYGYTF.

This chain uses TRBV12-3 or TRBV12-4 with TRBJ1-1; the D is unclear. The CDR3 runs to 14 residues. Trimming cost V 3 bases and J 4 bases, with 12 bases left between them. Here the CDR3 reads CASSFLGSGTEAFF. CDR3 DNA: TGTGCCAGCAGTTTCCTGGGGTCGGGCACTGAAGCTTTCTTT.